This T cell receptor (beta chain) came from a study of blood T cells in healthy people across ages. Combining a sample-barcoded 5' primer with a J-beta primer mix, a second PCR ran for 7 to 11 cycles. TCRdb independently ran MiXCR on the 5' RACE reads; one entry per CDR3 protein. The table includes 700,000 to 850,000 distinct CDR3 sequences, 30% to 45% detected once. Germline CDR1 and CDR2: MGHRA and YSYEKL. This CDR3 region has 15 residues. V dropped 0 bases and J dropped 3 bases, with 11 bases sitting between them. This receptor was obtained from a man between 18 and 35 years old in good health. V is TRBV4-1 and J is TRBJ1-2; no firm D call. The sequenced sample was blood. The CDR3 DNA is TGCGCCAGCAGCCAAGATTGGGTGGCCTACTATGGCTACACCTTC. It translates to CASSQDWVAYYGYTF.